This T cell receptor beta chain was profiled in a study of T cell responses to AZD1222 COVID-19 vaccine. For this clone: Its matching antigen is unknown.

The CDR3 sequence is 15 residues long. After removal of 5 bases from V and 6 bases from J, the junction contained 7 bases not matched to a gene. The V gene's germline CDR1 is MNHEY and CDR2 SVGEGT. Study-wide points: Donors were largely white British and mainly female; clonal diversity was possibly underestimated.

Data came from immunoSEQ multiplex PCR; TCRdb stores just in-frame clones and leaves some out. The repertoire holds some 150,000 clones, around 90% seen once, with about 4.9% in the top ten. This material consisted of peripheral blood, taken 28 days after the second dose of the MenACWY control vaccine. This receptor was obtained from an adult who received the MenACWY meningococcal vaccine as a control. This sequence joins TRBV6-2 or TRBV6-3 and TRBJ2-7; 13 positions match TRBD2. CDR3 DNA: TGTGCCAGCAGTCCCTGGACTAGCGGGAGAGTCGAGCAGTACTTC. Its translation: CASSPWTSGRVEQYF.